Following are 22 T cell receptor beta chains from one sample sequenced in a study of blood T cell repertoires in COVID-19 (TCRdb year 2020). The library was obtained by the immunoSEQ multiplex PCR assay. This is the immuneACCESS table as TCRdb keeps it, with only in-frame sequences that have V and J called. A part of the clones is gone; compared with another copy, unresolved V genes explain less than half, and the rest is unexplained. The sample table records 310,000 or so clones; roughly 90% of these occur just once. Approximately 6.5% of the sample is taken by the ten largest. Material: peripheral blood. All receptors come from a man younger than 35 who had recovered from COVID-19.

The chain links TRBV3-1 (or the pseudogene TRBV3-2) to TRBJ1-2; the D is unclear. The CDR3 covers 13 residues. Germline V gene lookup returns CDR1 LGHDT and CDR2 YNNKEL (reference sequence). Trimming left V 1 base short and J 7 bases short, with 10 bases between. CDR3 region: CASSQGERVGYTF. The CDR3 DNA sequence: TGTGCCAGCAGCCAAGGGGAGAGGGTTGGCTACACCTTC.

This clone was detected only once. The chain joins TRBV6-5 to TRBJ2-7, with D tentatively TRBD1 (5 bases). The germline V gene has CDR1 MNHEY and CDR2 SVGAGI. CDR3 size: 11 residues. Trimming took off 9 bases at V and 0 bases at J, with 6 bases between the two ends. This CDR3 is CARGPSYEQYF. The CDR3 bases are TGTGCCAGGGGGCCCTCCTACGAGCAGTACTTC.

This rearrangement joins TRBV2 to TRBJ2-6, with a tentative D call TRBD1 (6 bases). CDR1 is SNHLY, CDR2 FYNNEI, per germline. The CDR3 runs 13 residues. The V end lost 5 bases, the J end lost 8 bases, and 10 bases lay between the germline ends. Written as DNA, the CDR3 is TGTGCCAGCAGTCCACAGGGCTCCAACGTCCTGACTTTC. It specifies CASSPQGSNVLTF. The variable domain in full, with the rest retrieved from reference TRBV2 and TRBJ2-6, is EPEVTQTPSHQVTQMGQEVILRCVPISNHLYFYWYRQILGQKVEFLVSFYNNEISEKSEIFDDQFSVERPDGSNFTLKIRSTKLEDSAMYFCASSPQGSNVLTFGAGSRLTVL.

The rearrangement links TRBV11-2 to TRBJ2-2; 9 bases line up with TRBD1. The germline V gene encodes CDR1 SGHAT and CDR2 FQNNGV. The CDR3 runs 16 residues. Germline trimming cut 3 bases from V and 3 bases from J; bases unmatched to any gene: 5. The DNA of the CDR3 is TGTGCCAGCAGCTTGGGACAGGGAGATCACACCGGGGAGCTGTTTTTT. Translating it yields CASSLGQGDHTGELFF.

This clone was seen more than once but under ten times. Other DNA sequences within the sample encode an identical CDR3. V usage is TRBV9 and J usage is TRBJ2-7; 8 nucleotides align to TRBD2. The CDR3 is made up of 15 amino acids. V dropped 4 bases and J dropped 0; count of bases not matched to a gene: 6. Looked up from germline, CDR1 is SGDLS and CDR2 is YYNGEE. DNA for the CDR3: TGTGCCAGCAGCCCGAGCGGGGGCGCCTCCTACGAGCAGTACTTC. It specifies CASSPSGGASYEQYF.

The gene calls are TRBV12-3 or TRBV12-4 and TRBJ2-7, with D possibly matching TRBD1 (7 bases). Trimming cost V 7 bases and J 7 bases, with 17 bases left between them. CDR3 length equals 13 residues. CDR3 sequence (DNA): TGTGCCAGCACCTGGAAGGGGGCGGGAGAGCAGTACTTC. It is translated as CASTWKGAGEQYF.

As regards this clone: Mismatch with germline at one junction end may stem from a read error. This chain links TRBV6-5 with TRBJ1-1; a possible D gene is TRBD1 (5 bases). Germline V lookup: CDR1 MNHEY, CDR2 SVGAGI. The CDR3 is 13 residues long. The CDR3 coding sequence is TGTGCCAGCAGTTACGGGGGGGGGACTGGAGCTTTCTTT. Its protein product is CASSYGGGTGAFF.

The V gene is TRBV19, the J gene TRBJ1-2; TRBD1 matches 8 bases. The CDR3 is made up of 13 amino acids. J was trimmed by 4 bases and V by 8 bases; bases with no gene match: 6. Per germline, CDR1 LNHDA and CDR2 SQIVND (reference sequence). Written as DNA, the CDR3 is TGTGCCAGTCGGACAGGGTTTCTCTATGGCTACACCTTC. Translated, it gives CASRTGFLYGYTF.

This rearrangement joins TRBV5-1 to TRBJ2-1, with 9 positions matching TRBD2. V gave up 1 base and J gave up 7 bases; unmatched junction bases: 6. Looked up from germline, CDR1 is SGHRS and CDR2 is YFSETQ. The CDR3 consists of 15 residues. The CDR3 region is CASSLLATSGNEQFF. Written as DNA, the CDR3 is TGCGCCAGCAGCTTGTTAGCCACTAGCGGGAATGAGCAGTTCTTC. Looking up the rest from reference TRBV5-1 and TRBJ2-1 gives the full variable domain: KAGVTQTPRYLIKTRGQQVTLSCSPISGHRSVSWYQQTPGQGLQFLFEYFSETQRNKGNFPGRFSGRQFSNSRSEMNVSTLELGDSALYLCASSLLATSGNEQFFGPGTRLTVL.

V and J are TRBV5-1 and TRBJ1-6; possibly TRBD1 for D (6 bases). The V gene lost 4 bases and the J gene lost 8 bases, with 19 bases spanning the gap. Germline assignment: CDR1 SGHRS and CDR2 YFSETQ. The CDR3 spans 16 residues. The CDR3 sequence: CASSPPGQGQDSPLHF. The CDR3 coding sequence is TGCGCCAGCAGCCCCCCCGGTCAGGGGCAAGATTCACCCCTCCACTTT.

This sequence joins TRBV5-4 and TRBJ1-3, with D tentatively TRBD1 (6 bases). V was clipped by 2 bases and J by 2 bases, with 8 bases between them. The germline CDR1 and CDR2 sequences are SGHNT and YYREEE (reference sequence). The CDR3 sequence is 14 residues long. Here the CDR3 reads CASSFGQPGNTIYF. In nucleotides, the CDR3 is TGTGCCAGCAGCTTTGGACAGCCTGGAAACACCATATATTTT. Variable domain in full (rest from reference TRBV5-4 and TRBJ1-3): ETGVTQSPTHLIKTRGQQVTLRCSSQSGHNTVSWYQQALGQGPQFIFQYYREEENGRGNFPPRFSGLQFPNYSSELNVNALELDDSALYLCASSFGQPGNTIYFGEGSWLTVV.

This sequence joins TRBV10-2 and TRBJ1-4; no clear D gene. This CDR3 is 14 amino acids long. V was cut by 7 bases and J by 6 bases, with 15 bases left in between. The germline V gene encodes CDR1 WSHSY and CDR2 SAAADI. The CDR3 nucleotides are TGCGCCAGCAAGGTGGGAGGGTTGGATGAAAAACTGTTTTTT. As protein: CASKVGGLDEKLFF.

The sample holds a few counts of this clone. The chain couples TRBV18 to TRBJ1-1; 12 nucleotides match TRBD1. J lost 2 bases, V lost 3 bases, and 4 bases had no gene match. This CDR3 contains 16 residues. Per germline, CDR1 KGHSH and CDR2 LQKENI. DNA for the CDR3: TGTGCCAGCTCACCGGGACAGGGGGCTTACAACACTGAAGCTTTCTTT. Its translation: CASSPGQGAYNTEAFF.

As concerns this clone: This sample includes further DNA sequences coding for the same CDR3. V is TRBV9 and J is TRBJ2-7; 13 bases match TRBD2. Per germline, CDR1 SGDLS and CDR2 YYNGEE. V lost 2 bases, J lost 3 bases, and 2 bases stayed unmatched. This CDR3 is 15 amino acids long. The CDR3 region has the DNA TGTGCCAGCAGCGTCGGGACTAGCGGGGACTACGAGCAGTACTTC. The encoded protein is CASSVGTSGDYEQYF.

The chain uses TRBV4-1 and TRBJ2-1, with D possibly matching TRBD1 (6 bases). V lost 3 bases and J 2 bases, leaving 17 bases between the germline ends. The CDR3 consists of 17 residues. Germline values: CDR1 MGHRA, CDR2 YSYEKL. CDR3 sequence (DNA): TGCGCCAGCAGCCATCTCACCGGGACACCCACCTACAATGAGCAGTTCTTC. Residues: CASSHLTGTPTYNEQFF.

CDR3: CASSIVGSNYGYTF. CDR3 coding DNA: TGTGCCAGTAGTATAGTGGGCAGCAACTATGGCTACACCTTC. This chain links TRBV19 with TRBJ1-2; D ambiguous. The germline V gene has CDR1 LNHDA and CDR2 SQIVND (reference sequence). CDR3 length: 14 residues. The ends were cut back, 1 base at V and 2 bases at J, with 8 bases in the middle.

The genes are TRBV7-3 and TRBJ2-7; 7 positions match TRBD2. With V trimmed by 5 bases and J by 3 bases, 4 bases remained unmatched. The germline CDR1 and CDR2 sequences are SGHTA and FQGTGA. CDR3 size: 13 residues. CDR3 in DNA: TGTGCCAGCAGCCCCTCGGGGGGCTACGAGCAGTACTTC. The encoded protein is CASSPSGGYEQYF.

The CDR3 DNA reads TGTGCCGCCACTGGCGACACACAAGAGACCCAGTACTTC. It codes for CAATGDTQETQYF. The chain joins TRBV2 to TRBJ2-5; D unresolved. CDR3 length equals 13 residues. Germline CDR1 reads SNHLY; CDR2 reads FYNNEI. With 11 bases removed from V and 2 bases from J, the gap between germline ends came to 15 bases. Full variable domain (missing parts from reference TRBV2 and TRBJ2-5): EPEVTQTPSHQVTQMGQEVILRCVPISNHLYFYWYRQILGQKVEFLVSFYNNEISEKSEIFDDQFSVERPDGSNFTLKIRSTKLEDSAMYFCAATGDTQETQYFGPGTRLLVL.

The rearrangement uses TRBV25-1 and TRBJ1-1; TRBD1 aligns across 9 bases. Germline V gene data show CDR1 as MGHDK and CDR2 as SYGVNS. This CDR3 is 18 amino acids long. J was trimmed by 4 bases and V by 4 bases; bases with no gene match: 16. The DNA of the CDR3 is TGTGCCAGCAGTGTGGGGGGGACAGGGCCCTCCCGGGCCACTGAAGCTTTCTTT. Amino acids: CASSVGGTGPSRATEAFF.

The V call is TRBV5-1, the J call TRBJ2-5; 8 bases agree with TRBD2. Germline loops: CDR1 SGHRS, CDR2 YFSETQ. There are 15 residues in the CDR3. With 6 bases clipped from V and 4 bases from J, the junction kept 11 bases outside the gene matches. The CDR3 DNA sequence: TGCGCCAGCACCACTTTAGCGGGACGGGCAGAGACCCAGTACTTC. Translation gives CASTTLAGRAETQYF.

The chain has TRBV4-1 and TRBJ1-1; TRBD1 is a possible D gene (5 bases). Germline V lookup: CDR1 MGHRA, CDR2 YSYEKL. V dropped 4 bases and J dropped 4 bases, with 16 bases sitting between them. The CDR3 loop spans 15 amino acids. CDR3: CASSPSGLSGTEAFF. The CDR3 DNA follows: TGCGCCAGCAGCCCGTCAGGGTTATCAGGCACTGAAGCTTTCTTT.

The sample holds one count of this clone. This chain uses TRBV11-3 with TRBJ2-2; 9 bases align to TRBD1. There are 16 residues in the CDR3. V was pared by 5 bases and J by 1 base, with 5 bases of the junction left unmatched. Germline V gene lookup returns CDR1 SGHNT and CDR2 YENEEA. The CDR3 DNA reads TGTGCCAGCAGCCCTGGGGGACAGGGGAACACCGGGGAGCTGTTTTTT. Translating gives CASSPGGQGNTGELFF.